Below, 8 T cell receptor beta chains from the same sample are listed, as sequenced in a study of cytomegalovirus exposure and HLA in healthy donors. Assay used: immunoSEQ multiplex PCR; TCRdb lists only in-frame clones, some missing. The sample comprises fewer than 250,000 clones, about nine tenths of which are singletons, and about 2% rests with the top ten. Material: PBMCs. The receptors were gathered from a woman younger than 35 in good health and CMV-seropositive.

The rearrangement links TRBV19 to TRBJ1-1; unclear D gene. The CDR3 spans 14 residues. CDR1 is LNHDA and CDR2 is SQIVND in the germline V gene (reference sequence). Trimming took 3 bases from V and 2 from J, leaving 10 bases between them. CDR3 amino acids: CASSIQHSNTEAFF. CDR3 DNA: TGTGCCAGTAGTATTCAACACAGTAACACTGAAGCTTTCTTT.

J is TRBJ1-2 and V is TRBV7-9, with 9 positions matching TRBD1. The CDR3 has 16 residues. V was clipped by 4 bases and J by 4 bases; unmatched bases: 10. Per the germline V gene, CDR1 is SEHNR and CDR2 is FQNEAQ (reference sequence). The CDR3 DNA follows: TGTGCCAGCAGCTCCTCCGGGACAGGGTCTCTCTATGGCTACACCTTC. Translating it yields CASSSSGTGSLYGYTF.

This clone has a single count. The chain has TRBV14 and TRBJ1-4; possible D gene TRBD1, 5 bases. With 3 bases removed from V and 8 bases from J, the gap between germline ends came to 16 bases. Germline-derived CDR1 and CDR2 are SGHDN and FVKESK. The CDR3 length is 15 residues. CDR3 DNA sequence: TGTGCCAGCAGCCATGTACCGGACATGGACGAAAAACTGTTTTTT. It codes for CASSHVPDMDEKLFF.

The genes are TRBV27 and TRBJ1-1; D is ambiguous. Germline values: CDR1 MNHEY, CDR2 SMNVEV (reference sequence). With 4 bases removed from V and 6 bases from J, the gap between germline ends came to 12 bases. The CDR3 runs to 13 residues. CDR3 in DNA: TGTGCCAGCAGTTCCCGGGAAGGTGCTGAAGCTTTCTTT. This gives the protein CASSSREGAEAFF.

This clone was observed a few times. V is TRBV19 and J is TRBJ1-2; perhaps TRBD1 as D (6 bases). The germline V and J ends were trimmed by 7 bases and 2 bases, with 11 bases remaining between them. CDR3 size: 13 residues. Germline V lookup: CDR1 LNHDA, CDR2 SQIVND (reference sequence). The CDR3 loop reads CASTPTGNYGYTF. The CDR3, as DNA: TGTGCCAGTACCCCCACAGGGAACTATGGCTACACCTTC.

The chain recombines TRBV28 with TRBJ2-7; TRBD1 matches at 9 bases. J was trimmed by 3 bases and V by 5 bases; bases with no gene match: 2. The CDR3 loop spans 13 amino acids. Germline V gene data show CDR1 as MDHEN and CDR2 as SYDVKM. The CDR3 loop reads CASSTGGFYEQYF. The DNA for the CDR3 is TGTGCCAGCAGTACAGGGGGCTTCTACGAGCAGTACTTC.

The rearrangement joins TRBV2 to TRBJ2-7; D not resolved. V lost 3 bases, J lost 0 bases, and 6 bases lay in between. The CDR3 is 13 residues long. Germline lookup yields CDR1 SNHLY and CDR2 FYNNEI. The CDR3 here is CASSDGSSYEQYF. The CDR3 DNA reads as TGTGCCAGCAGTGATGGCAGCTCCTACGAGCAGTACTTC. The full variable domain, completed using reference TRBV2 and TRBJ2-7, is EPEVTQTPSHQVTQMGQEVILRCVPISNHLYFYWYRQILGQKVEFLVSFYNNEISEKSEIFDDQFSVERPDGSNFTLKIRSTKLEDSAMYFCASSDGSSYEQYFGPGTRLTVT.

The chain uses TRBV6-1 and TRBJ2-1, with 9 bases identical to TRBD1. CDR3 length: 14 residues. Germline assignment: CDR1 MNHNS and CDR2 SASEGT. V dropped 5 bases and J dropped 6; count of bases not matched to a gene: 5. CDR3 amino acids: CASSRDRVSNEQFF. The CDR3 DNA is TGTGCCAGCAGTAGGGACAGGGTGTCCAATGAGCAGTTCTTC.